In its sample, the clone carrying this TCR beta chain was seen once. Trimming left V 4 bases short and J 1 base short, with 10 bases between. The CDR3 is made up of 15 amino acids. Germline CDR1 reads SGHTA; CDR2 reads FQGNSA. This sample is part of a study of blood T cell repertoires in COVID-19. Background on the study: Whether acute or convalescent, the COVID-19 samples came from the United States, Italy and Spain. Sample material is recorded as cDNA or gDNA derived from T cells, B-cell-depleted T cells, or PBMCs.

In the source study's methods: Quantification of nucleated cells was approximated via reference gene primer amplification. Profiling relied on immunoSEQ multiplex PCR, and the TCRdb table lists in-frame clones only, not all of them. V and J calls and clone size are as listed in that table; D and trimming were resolved from the DNA. The data hold roughly 13,000 clones, with 75% to 85% observed a single time. The rearrangement uses TRBV7-2 and TRBJ2-2; D is perhaps TRBD1 (6 bases). The origin of this receptor is a man between 40 and 49 years old with active or convalescent COVID-19. The sample was peripheral blood. CDR3: CASSSATGNTGELFF. The DNA of the CDR3 is TGTGCCAGCAGCTCCGCGACAGGGAACACCGGGGAGCTGTTTTTT.